Listed below are T cell receptor beta chains from one sample, sequenced in a study of shared clonotypes between healthy human individuals. Measured with immunoSEQ multiplex PCR; TCRdb has only the in-frame clones, and not every one. Here the sample spans 1.5 million to 2.5 million clones, approximately 95% being singletons. Sequencing was performed on naive CD8+ T cells sorted from blood. The receptor source for this set is a young man in good health. CDR3s include the opening cysteine and the closing phenylalanine or tryptophan. The order of the fields is CDR3 DNA, CDR3 protein, J gene, V gene, clone size, D gene. D genes are given only for firm matches. Expanded clones get a size class; other rows say once, few or many, or leave the size out.

TGTGCCAGTAGTCCGATGACAGGGGCCTTGTTACCCCAGCATTTT,CASSPMTGALLPQHF,TRBJ1-5,TRBV19,once,TRBD1
TGTGCCAGCAGCCCGATAGCGACAGGGGCAGACCAAGAGACCCAGTACTTC,CASSPIATGADQETQYF,TRBJ2-5,TRBV14,-,TRBD1
TGCGCCAGCAGCCAAGCTGGGAACACCGGGGAGCTGTTTTTT,CASSQAGNTGELFF,TRBJ2-2,TRBV4-1,-,-
TGTGCCTCTCATCCGCAGGAGAACACTGAAGCTTTCTTT,CASHPQENTEAFF,TRBJ1-1,TRBV10-3,-,-
TGTGCCAGCAGCGTAGGGCCCGGCTACGAGCAGTACTTC,CASSVGPGYEQYF,TRBJ2-7,TRBV9,few,-
TGTGCCAGCAGGCCGACTAGCGGGGCCTACGAGCAGTACTTC,CASRPTSGAYEQYF,TRBJ2-7,TRBV6-5,once,TRBD2
TGTGCCAGCAGCTTCCACGGGGACTCCTACGAGCAGTACTTC,CASSFHGDSYEQYF,TRBJ2-7,TRBV5-4,-,-
TGTGCCAGCAGTTTCGGGGGCCGGGGTGGCTACACCTTC,CASSFGGRGGYTF,TRBJ1-2,TRBV27,-,-
TGTGCCAGCAGCTTAGAAGGGACTAGCGGATGGAAAAACATTCAGTACTTC,CASSLEGTSGWKNIQYF,TRBJ2-4,TRBV11-2,once,TRBD2
TGTGCCAGCAGTTTAGGAGGAGGGACTAATGAAAAACTGTTTTTT,CASSLGGGTNEKLFF,TRBJ1-4,TRBV27,-,-
TGCAGCGTTGAGCTCCCCCTAGCGGGAACCGGGGAGCTGTTTTTT,CSVELPLAGTGELFF,TRBJ2-2,TRBV29-1,once,TRBD2
TGTGCCAGCAGCCCCCCTGGGACGGTGAACACTGAAGCTTTCTTT,CASSPPGTVNTEAFF,TRBJ1-1,TRBV7-8,once,-
TGTGCCTGGAGTACCCAGGGACTGAATGAGCAGTTCTTC,CAWSTQGLNEQFF,TRBJ2-1,TRBV30,-,-
TGTGCCAGCAGCGTAGGAGTCACCGGGGAGCTGTTTTTT,CASSVGVTGELFF,TRBJ2-2,TRBV9,-,-
TGCGCCAGCAGCCAAAACTCAGACTCCTACGAGCAGTACTTC,CASSQNSDSYEQYF,TRBJ2-7,TRBV4-1,-,-
TGTGCCAGTAGTATGCAGCTGCATGAGCAGTTCTTC,CASSMQLHEQFF,TRBJ2-1,TRBV19,-,-
TGTGCCAGCACTGATCCCTACAATGAGCAGTTCTTC,CASTDPYNEQFF,TRBJ2-1,TRBV27,-,-
TGTGCCAGTAGTATGCTTAGCAATCAGCCCCAGCATTTT,CASSMLSNQPQHF,TRBJ1-5,TRBV19,-,-
TGTGCCAGCGCTGGGCAGGAGATCCCCTACAATGAGCAGTTCTTC,CASAGQEIPYNEQFF,TRBJ2-1,TRBV7-9,-,-
TGCAGTGCCCTCTCCTACGAGCAGTACTTC,CSALSYEQYF,TRBJ2-7,TRBV20-1,-,-
TGTGCCTGGAGTGGGGTTAGCGGGAGAAATGAGCAGTTCTTC,CAWSGVSGRNEQFF,TRBJ2-1,TRBV30,-,TRBD2
TGCGCCAGCAGCTTCGGGGGTCACGAGCAGTACTTC,CASSFGGHEQYF,TRBJ2-7,TRBV5-1,-,-
TGTGCCAGCAGCTTAGGCCGAGGGTACGCTTCACCCCTCCACTTT,CASSLGRGYASPLHF,TRBJ1-6,TRBV13,-,-
TGCAGCGTTGAAGGAGGGGCCGGAGGCTACACCTTC,CSVEGGAGGYTF,TRBJ1-2,TRBV29-1,-,-
TGTGCCAGCAAACTACAGGGGGCCGGAAACACCATATATTTT,CASKLQGAGNTIYF,TRBJ1-3,TRBV27,-,TRBD1
TGTGCCAGCAGCTTAGGGTTTGGTTACGAGCAGTACTTC,CASSLGFGYEQYF,TRBJ2-7,TRBV7-8,-,-
TGCAGCGTGGAGGGGGACAGGTTCTATGGCTACACCTTC,CSVEGDRFYGYTF,TRBJ1-2,TRBV29-1,-,TRBD1
TGTGCCGGGGGATGGACAAGCAACACTGAAGCTTTCTTT,CAGGWTSNTEAFF,TRBJ1-1,TRBV30,-,-
TGTGCCAGCAGTGTCCTGGCGGGGGGCACAGATACGCAGTATTTT,CASSVLAGGTDTQYF,TRBJ2-3,TRBV27,-,TRBD2
TGTGCCAGCAGTTATGGACCCTACAATGAGCAGTTCTTC,CASSYGPYNEQFF,TRBJ2-1,TRBV27,-,-
TGTGCCAGCAGCTTATTTGGGACAGGGGGTTACGAGCAGTACTTC,CASSLFGTGGYEQYF,TRBJ2-7,TRBV13,-,TRBD1
TGTGCCAGCAGCCCCACTAGCGGGGGGGCCTACGAGCAGTACTTC,CASSPTSGGAYEQYF,TRBJ2-7,TRBV14,-,TRBD2
TGTGCCAGCAGCTTCATGAGTGAGATAAACACTGAAGCTTTCTTT,CASSFMSEINTEAFF,TRBJ1-1,TRBV13,few,-